The source of this T cell receptor (beta chain) is a study of blood T cell repertoires in COVID-19. Study at large: The United States, Italy and Spain supplied acute and convalescent COVID-19 samples. Sample material is recorded as cDNA or gDNA derived from T cells, B-cell-depleted T cells, or PBMCs.

The authors' processing: Nucleated cell counts were estimated from reference gene primer amplification. Using immunoSEQ multiplex PCR, the repertoire was profiled, and TCRdb retains in-frame clones only, with some absent. V and J calls and clone size follow that table, whereas D and trimming were derived from the DNA. This repertoire shows some 400,000 clones, around 87% found once; its top ten account for about 2.1%. CDR3 length: 15 amino acids. Trimming at V came to 5 bases and at J to 8 bases, leaving 15 bases not matched to a gene. Germline loops: CDR1 SGHTS, CDR2 YDEGEE. Those enrolled in Seattle joined during active infection and were followed longitudinally afterward.

The genes are TRBV5-8 and TRBJ1-2; 7 bases align to TRBD1. The clonotype was recovered from an older woman with COVID-19, enrolled during active disease. The sequenced sample consisted of peripheral blood. In DNA, the CDR3 is TGTGCCAGCAGATTGACAGGGATCCCAGGAGACGGCTACACCTTC. It encodes CASRLTGIPGDGYTF.